This is a list of T cell receptor beta chains from one sample in a study of cytomegalovirus exposure and HLA in healthy donors. Here immunoSEQ multiplex PCR was the method, and the copy in TCRdb shows in-frame clones only, minus some. This sample has about 180,000 clones, with more than 75% found just once. Sequencing was carried out using PBMCs. These receptors were taken from a woman aged 25 to 45 in good health and CMV-seronegative. CDR3s leave out the opening cysteine and the closing phenylalanine or tryptophan.

V gene	J gene	CDR3 protein
TRBV5-1	TRBJ2-1	ASTYSGGLYNEQF
TRBV11-2	TRBJ2-1	ASSLEGHINEQF
TRBV2	TRBJ2-3	ASSETGGPTDTQY
TRBV14	TRBJ1-1	ASSQGGGPEAF
TRBV2	TRBJ2-2	ASSALAGVAGELF
TRBV9	TRBJ1-3	ASSVDRDSGNTIY
TRBV9	TRBJ1-1	ASSVGWDSMNTEAF
TRBV7-8	TRBJ2-7	ASSLYPAGSYEQY
TRBV10-3	TRBJ1-6	AISGTGGDNSPLH
TRBV13	TRBJ2-3	ASSLDSGIEQY
TRBV7-9	TRBJ1-2	ASSFGTAFLSGYT
TRBV6-5	TRBJ1-4	ASSYEGAGEKLF
TRBV4-1	TRBJ2-7	ASSQVAGVTYEQY
TRBV5-6	TRBJ1-6	ASSLKAVNNSPLH
TRBV7-8	TRBJ2-5	ASSLDYQY
TRBV2	TRBJ2-1	ASSDPPGGPYNEQF
TRBV6-5	TRBJ2-3	ASQRGYTDTQY
TRBV6-1	TRBJ2-1	ASSEVASSNEQF
TRBV6-1	TRBJ1-1	ASTEGFFVSAF
TRBV27	TRBJ2-7	ASSPLVLDRGGSYEQY
TRBV5-1	TRBJ1-3	ASSSTGTGNTIY
TRBV7-8	TRBJ2-1	ASSSRWALEQF
TRBV6-1	TRBJ1-2	ASGQGGNNYGYT
TRBV10-3	TRBJ1-1	ATVTATEAF
TRBV12-5	TRBJ2-3	ASGLVLAGDGTQY
TRBV6-6	TRBJ1-2	ASSPTGGNGYT
TRBV5-8	TRBJ2-3	ASSLGTATSTDTQY
TRBV18	TRBJ2-7	ASSPGTGEYYEQY
TRBV10-2	TRBJ1-2	ASRETGENGYT
TRBV5-4	TRBJ1-5	ASSLQGSDNQPQH
TRBV6-5	TRBJ1-1	ASRSLFRNTEAF
TRBV5-4	TRBJ1-2	ASSPDRNYGYT
TRBV7-8	TRBJ1-2	ASSLRTGDGYT
TRBV5-4	TRBJ1-3	ASTNPSSGNTIY
TRBV27	TRBJ2-7	ASSMPGQTYEQY
TRBV4-1	TRBJ1-1	ASSTTGLPNTEAF
TRBV5-1	TRBJ2-7	ASSFGLAGATGGEQY
TRBV6-1	TRBJ1-2	ATIWPYGYT